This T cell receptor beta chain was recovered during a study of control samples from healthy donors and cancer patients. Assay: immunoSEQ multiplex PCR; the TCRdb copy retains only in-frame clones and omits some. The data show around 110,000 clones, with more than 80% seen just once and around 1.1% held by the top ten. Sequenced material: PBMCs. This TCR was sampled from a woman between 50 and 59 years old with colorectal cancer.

CDR3 DNA sequence: TGTGCCAGCAGCTTGGCGGACGCCTACAACTATGGCTACACCTTC. It codes for CASSLADAYNYGYTF. The rearrangement links TRBV5-6 to TRBJ1-2; the D is unclear. Deletions cut 0 bases from V and 2 bases from J, with 11 bases between. This CDR3 region has 15 residues. Germline V gene lookup returns CDR1 SGHDT and CDR2 YYEEEE.